The 18 T cell receptor beta chains below all came from one sample that was sequenced in a study of T-cell reconstitution after alpha-beta-depleted transplantation in children (dated by TCRdb to between 2015 and 2016). Taken with the paper, the label for treatment or condition translates to: allogeneic hematopoietic cell transplantation with graft depleted of TCRalphabeta T cells and CD19 B cells. Library method: PCR. TCRdb shows the sequencer as Illumina HiSeq 2500. TCR libraries were prepared with molecular barcoding, using unique molecular identifiers to normalize TCRbeta repertoire quantification. In-frame beta chains were kept once TCRdb had trimmed the public reads at Q25 with fastp and called clones with MiXCR. Rows merge per CDR3 protein into single entries with the most common DNA and genes. Recorded for this sample are about 460,000 distinct CDR3 sequences; more than 9% of them occurred a single time. Of the sample, approximately 2% is held by the ten largest clones.

Sequences were derived from PBMCs, sampled before TCRalphabeta/CD19-depleted stem cell transplant. These receptors originate from a child younger than 10 with inherited bone marrow failure, due to receive a stem cell transplant.

The chain links TRBV19 to TRBJ1-5, with a possible D match to TRBD1 (6 bases). The CDR3 contains 15 residues. V was clipped by 6 bases and J by 0 bases, with 12 bases between them. Looked up from germline, CDR1 is LNHDA and CDR2 is SQIVND (reference sequence). The CDR3 here is CASSQGGYSNQPQHF. Here the CDR3 DNA reads TGTGCCAGTAGCCAAGGGGGATATAGCAATCAGCCCCAGCATTTT. The full variable domain, rest sourced from reference TRBV19 and TRBJ1-5, is DGGITQSPKYLFRKEGQNVTLSCEQNLNHDAMYWYRQDPGQGLRLIYYSQIVNDFQKGDIAEGYSVSREKKESFPLTVTSAQKNPTAFYLCASSQGGYSNQPQHFGDGTRLSIL.

This clonotype was picked up many times. The chain uses TRBV5-1 and TRBJ2-6, with 8 bases aligning to TRBD1. CDR1 and CDR2 (germline): SGHRS, YFSETQ. The CDR3 length is 18 residues. J was trimmed by 2 bases and V by 0 bases; bases with no gene match: 7. The CDR3 protein is CASSLEWTGFPGANVLTF. DNA of the CDR3: TGCGCCAGCAGCTTGGAATGGACAGGGTTTCCTGGGGCCAACGTCCTGACTTTC.

The rearrangement uses TRBV29-1 and TRBJ2-1; TRBD2 is a possible D gene (5 bases). The CDR3 is made up of 14 amino acids. Per germline, CDR1 SQVTM and CDR2 ANQGSEA. Trimming took 4 bases from V and 7 from J, leaving 17 bases between them. The CDR3 bases are TGCAGCGTTGTGGTGGGAGTGCCAGAAAATGAGCAGTTCTTC. Protein product: CSVVVGVPENEQFF.

This clonotype was recorded at least ten times. The chain recombines TRBV7-9 with TRBJ2-1; D is undetermined. V dropped 1 base and J dropped 9 bases, with 7 bases sitting between them. The CDR3 loop spans 12 amino acids. Germline V lookup: CDR1 SEHNR, CDR2 FQNEAQ (reference sequence). CDR3 bases: TGTGCCAGCAGCTTAGAGGATCTTGAGCAGTTCTTC. The encoded protein is CASSLEDLEQFF.

For the CDR3, the DNA is TGTGCCTGGAGTGCTCCGGCGAACACTGAAGCTTTCTTT. Amino acids: CAWSAPANTEAFF. The rearrangement uses TRBV30 and TRBJ1-1; D ambiguous. The CDR3 is 13 amino acids. Trimming took 1 base from V and 1 from J, leaving 7 bases between them. Germline CDR1 and CDR2: GTSNPN and SVGIG (reference sequence).

At least ten counts were recorded for this clonotype. This chain uses TRBV5-1 with TRBJ2-7, with 7 bases identical to TRBD2. J was trimmed by 2 bases and V by 0 bases; bases with no gene match: 8. CDR1 SGHRS and CDR2 YFSETQ come from the germline V gene. The CDR3 has 16 amino acids. The DNA for the CDR3 is TGCGCCAGCAGCTTGGAAAGAGCGGCGGGGGCCTACGAGCAGTACTTC. The encoded protein is CASSLERAAGAYEQYF.

With regard to this clonotype: A much larger clone lies a single base off, so this may be a read error. This chain links TRBV4-2 with TRBJ2-1; 11 nucleotides line up with TRBD2. The CDR3 is 17 residues long. Germline V gives CDR1 LGHNA, CDR2 YNFKEQ. The CDR3 protein is CVSSQNPRGLAADEQFF. DNA for the CDR3: TGTGTCAGCAGCCAAAATCCTAGGGGACTAGCGGCCGATGAGCAGTTCTTC.

CDR3 in amino acids: CASSYFPGDAYEQYF. CDR3 in DNA: TGTGCCAGCAGTTACTTCCCAGGGGACGCCTACGAGCAGTACTTC. The J gene is TRBJ2-7, the V gene TRBV6-6, with D maybe TRBD1 (6 bases). The V end lost 1 base, the J end lost 2 bases, and 12 bases lay between the germline ends. Germline CDR1 and CDR2: MNHNY and SVGAGI (reference sequence). The CDR3 extends over 15 amino acids.

Details on this clonotype: One base away lies a much larger clone, so this may be a sequencing read error. The chain carries TRBV4-3 and TRBJ1-2, with D unresolved. CDR1 is LGHNA, CDR2 YSLEER, per germline. The CDR3 is 15 residues long. CDR3 residues: CASRQDIRGFYGYTF. For the CDR3, the DNA is TGCGCCAGCAGACAAGATATCAGAGGCTTCTATGGCTACACCTTC.

This clonotype showed up many times. The gene calls are TRBV15 and TRBJ2-1, with 14 bases fitting TRBD2. V lost 6 bases and J lost 3; bases outside the gene matches: 1. The CDR3 covers 15 residues. CDR1 and CDR2 from the germline V gene are LNHNV and YYDKDF (reference sequence). CDR3 sequence: CATRGTSGSYNEQFF. CDR3 in DNA: TGTGCCACCAGAGGGACTAGCGGGAGCTACAATGAGCAGTTCTTC.

This clonotype was seen a handful of times. The chain uses TRBV7-8 and TRBJ2-7; maybe TRBD2 (5 bases). The V gene lost 3 bases and the J gene lost 3 bases, with 9 bases spanning the gap. Germline-derived CDR1 and CDR2 are SGHVS and FQNEAQ. This CDR3 is built from 13 residues. CDR3 DNA: TGTGCCAGCAGCTTCGGGAAGCTCTACGAGCAGTACTTC. It specifies CASSFGKLYEQYF.

This clonotype showed up many times. V and J are TRBV29-1 and TRBJ2-7, with 9 bases that match TRBD1. V shed 4 bases and J 5 bases; nucleotides not matched to a gene: 6. The CDR3 runs to 13 residues. Germline V lookup: CDR1 SQVTM, CDR2 ANQGSEA. The CDR3 nucleotides read TGCAGCGTTGTAGGGACAGGGATCAACGAGCAGTACTTC. Amino acids: CSVVGTGINEQYF.

J is TRBJ2-7 and V is TRBV5-5, with no clear D. Germline assignment: CDR1 SGHKS and CDR2 YYEKEE (reference sequence). V lost 5 bases to trimming and J lost 3 bases, with 12 bases between them. CDR3 size: 13 residues. Here the CDR3 reads CASSPETGYEQYF. The CDR3 DNA reads TGTGCCAGCAGTCCCGAGACTGGCTACGAGCAGTACTTC. The full variable domain, rest sourced from reference TRBV5-5 and TRBJ2-7, is DAGVTQSPTHLIKTRGQQVTLRCSPISGHKSVSWYQQVLGQGPQFIFQYYEKEERGRGNFPDRFSARQFPNYSSELNVNALLLGDSALYLCASSPETGYEQYFGPGTRLTVT.

This clonotype was seen many times. The chain is built from TRBV20-1 and TRBJ2-7, with 7 bases matching TRBD1. The CDR3 consists of 13 residues. After removal of 4 bases from V and 3 bases from J, the junction contained 6 bases not matched to a gene. Germline lookup yields CDR1 DFQATT and CDR2 SNEGSKA (reference sequence). CDR3 sequence reads: CSATGTDDYEQYF. The CDR3 DNA is TGCAGTGCTACCGGGACAGACGACTACGAGCAGTACTTC.

This clonotype was counted ten times or more. The V call is TRBV11-2, the J call TRBJ1-1; 10 bases are a match to TRBD1. The germline V gene has CDR1 SGHAT and CDR2 FQNNGV. The CDR3 is 14 residues long. V shed 1 base, J shed 10 bases, and the junction held 6 bases outside the gene matches. Written as DNA, the CDR3 is TGTGCCAGCAGCTTAGGTGACAGGGGGCTTTCAGCTTTCTTT. Translation gives CASSLGDRGLSAFF.

This clonotype was seen more than once but under ten times. The J gene is TRBJ2-5, the V gene TRBV7-2; D perhaps matches TRBD2 (6 bases). V lost 1 base to trimming and J lost 0 bases, with 15 bases between them. The CDR3 is made up of 17 amino acids. Per the germline V gene, CDR1 is SGHTA and CDR2 is FQGNSA. The DNA of the CDR3 is TGTGCCAGCAGCTTAGGGTACGGGGGTCGGGACCAAGAGACCCAGTACTTC. Amino acid sequence: CASSLGYGGRDQETQYF.

This clonotype was seen many times. The gene calls are TRBV12-3 or TRBV12-4 and TRBJ2-7; 7 bases map to TRBD2. This CDR3 has 14 amino acids. V lost 6 bases and J lost 2; bases outside the gene matches: 7. In DNA form, the CDR3 reads TGTGCCAGCAGGATGGCGGGAGAGACCTACGAGCAGTACTTC. Protein sequence: CASRMAGETYEQYF.

This clonotype was seen repeatedly, ten times or more. The chain uses TRBV27 and TRBJ2-7; unclear D gene. Germline V gives CDR1 MNHEY, CDR2 SMNVEV (reference sequence). Trimming took 5 bases from V and 3 from J, leaving 14 bases between them. CDR3 length: 14 residues. CDR3 amino acids: CASSAGSVIYEQYF. Written as DNA, the CDR3 is TGTGCCAGCAGTGCCGGCAGTGTCATCTACGAGCAGTACTTC.